One sample yielded the 27 T cell receptor beta chains listed below, sequenced in a study of PD-L1 blockade in urothelial cancer. The protocol was immunoSEQ multiplex PCR, while the TCRdb copy is restricted to in-frame clones and leaves out a portion. The sample yields more than 20,000 clones, around nine tenths seen once. The sample consisted of PBMCs, taken around atezolizumab (anti-PD-L1) treatment. The receptors originated from a man between 45 and 60 years old with urothelial cancer.

This clone is medium-sized (0.01 to 0.1%) by share. The V call is TRBV27, the J call TRBJ2-2; D perhaps matches TRBD1 (6 bases). V was pared by 6 bases and J by 1 base, with 12 bases between. The CDR3 loop spans 15 amino acids. Germline V gene data show CDR1 as MNHEY and CDR2 as SMNVEV (reference sequence). The CDR3 sequence: CASSHTGWNTGELFF. CDR3 nucleotides: TGTGCCAGCAGCCACACAGGGTGGAACACCGGGGAGCTGTTTTTT.

The V gene is TRBV4-3, the J gene TRBJ2-1, with 9 bases matching TRBD2. This CDR3 is 17 amino acids long. V gave up 0 bases and J gave up 8 bases; unmatched junction bases: 11. Germline CDR1 reads LGHNA; CDR2 reads YSLEER. The CDR3 loop reads CASSQETGTSRVDEQFF. The CDR3 bases are TGCGCCAGCAGCCAAGAAACCGGGACTAGCCGGGTGGATGAGCAGTTCTTC.

The chain carries TRBV6-6 and TRBJ2-1; TRBD2 might be the D (5 bases). The CDR3 is 13 residues long. V gave up 6 bases and J gave up 1 base, with 7 bases separating them. Germline lookup yields CDR1 MNHNY and CDR2 SVGAGI (reference sequence). The CDR3 DNA sequence: TGTGCCAGCAGAGGCGGGTCCTACAATGAGCAGTTCTTC. Its protein is CASRGGSYNEQFF.

CDR3 nucleotides: TGTGCCAGCAGTGAAGGCGGACAGGGATTCCATGGCTACACCTTC. Its protein product is CASSEGGQGFHGYTF. The J gene is TRBJ1-2, the V gene TRBV6-1, with 8 bases identical to TRBD1. V lost 1 base to trimming and J lost 6 bases; unmatched junction nucleotides: 7. Germline values: CDR1 MNHNS, CDR2 SASEGT. CDR3 length equals 15 residues.

This chain connects TRBV19 to TRBJ1-2; no clear D. CDR1 and CDR2 from the germline V gene are LNHDA and SQIVND (reference sequence). The CDR3 sequence is 12 residues long. V was clipped by 1 base and J by 8 bases, with 8 bases between them. The CDR3 loop is CASSIVTGGYTF. Written as DNA, the CDR3 is TGTGCCAGTAGTATAGTCACGGGAGGCTACACCTTC.

The genes are TRBV11-3 and TRBJ2-5; 8 bases fit TRBD1. Germline trimming cut 2 bases from V and 5 bases from J; bases unmatched to any gene: 10. From germline, CDR1 is SGHNT and CDR2 YENEEA. This CDR3 has 16 amino acids. For the CDR3, the DNA is TGTGCCAGCAGCTTAAGCCAGGGGGCGGTGAGGGAGACCCAGTACTTC. Translation gives CASSLSQGAVRETQYF.

This clone showed up just a few times. This chain connects TRBV27 to TRBJ1-5, with a possible D match to TRBD1 (5 bases). The CDR3 is 14 residues long. V was pared by 6 bases and J by 0 bases, with 9 bases between. Per germline, CDR1 MNHEY and CDR2 SMNVEV (reference sequence). In DNA, the CDR3 is TGTGCCAGCAGACTGACAGTTAGCAATCAGCCCCAGCATTTT. Translating it yields CASRLTVSNQPQHF.

V is TRBV19 and J is TRBJ2-2, with 10 bases matching TRBD2. Germline V gene sequence: CDR1 LNHDA, CDR2 SQIVND (reference sequence). V lost 3 bases, J lost 7 bases, and 8 bases stayed unmatched. The CDR3 is made up of 16 amino acids. The CDR3 loop is CASSMSLAGVGGELFF. CDR3 nucleotides: TGTGCCAGTAGTATGAGTCTAGCGGGAGTTGGCGGGGAGCTGTTTTTT. Drawing the rest from reference TRBV19 and TRBJ2-2, the complete variable domain is DGGITQSPKYLFRKEGQNVTLSCEQNLNHDAMYWYRQDPGQGLRLIYYSQIVNDFQKGDIAEGYSVSREKKESFPLTVTSAQKNPTAFYLCASSMSLAGVGGELFFGEGSRLTVL.

The chain combines TRBV15 with TRBJ2-3, with a possible D match to TRBD2 (5 bases). Germline V lookup: CDR1 LNHNV, CDR2 YYDKDF (reference sequence). CDR3 size: 15 residues. Between the trimmed V and J ends, which lost 1 base and 3 bases, there was a span of 11 bases. In nucleotides, the CDR3 is TGTGCCACCAGCAGAGGAGGGCTCGCGACAGATACGCAGTATTTT. Amino acid sequence: CATSRGGLATDTQYF.

This chain joins TRBV19 and TRBJ1-2; 9 bases agree with TRBD1. V dropped 5 bases and J dropped 4; count of bases not matched to a gene: 5. The length of the CDR3 is 14 residues. Germline CDR1 reads LNHDA; CDR2 reads SQIVND (reference sequence). CDR3 sequence reads: CASSPDRGPYGYTF. The CDR3 DNA sequence: TGTGCCAGTAGTCCGGACAGGGGTCCCTATGGCTACACCTTC.

The V call is TRBV12-5, the J call TRBJ2-7, with a possible D match to TRBD2 (6 bases). CDR3 length: 16 residues. The V end lost 6 bases, the J end lost 0 bases, and 18 bases lay between the germline ends. Germline V lookup: CDR1 LGHNT, CDR2 FRNRAP. The CDR3 loop reads CASGPEGWLSSYEQYF. The CDR3 nucleotides read TGTGCTAGTGGCCCGGAGGGATGGCTGAGCTCCTACGAGCAGTACTTC.

The V call is TRBV7-9, the J call TRBJ1-1; TRBD1 might be the D (5 bases). V lost 3 bases and J lost 7, with 9 bases in between. The CDR3 runs 12 residues. In germline, CDR1 is SEHNR, CDR2 FQNEAQ (reference sequence). CDR3 coding DNA: TGTGCCAGCAGCTTTGAGACAGTTGAAGCTTTCTTT. This translates into CASSFETVEAFF.

The rearrangement uses TRBV9 and TRBJ1-4; D gene ambiguous. Trimming left V 4 bases short and J 5 bases short, with 15 bases between. Germline V CDR1 and CDR2: SGDLS, YYNGEE. The CDR3 is made up of 15 amino acids. The CDR3 loop reads CASSPHSGPNEKLFF. CDR3 DNA: TGTGCCAGCAGCCCCCACTCAGGCCCGAATGAAAAACTGTTTTTT.

The rearrangement links TRBV6-1 to TRBJ2-7; D perhaps matches TRBD1 (6 bases). Germline CDR1 reads MNHNS; CDR2 reads SASEGT. Trimming left V 5 bases short and J 3 bases short, with 11 bases between. The CDR3 runs to 13 residues. The chain's CDR3 is CASSWDIVYEQYF. In nucleotides, the CDR3 is TGTGCCAGCAGTTGGGACATTGTCTACGAGCAGTACTTC.

The chain carries TRBV14 and TRBJ1-2; D might be TRBD1 (5 bases). V was clipped by 0 bases and J by 7 bases, with 6 bases between them. This CDR3 is built from 12 residues. Germline lookup yields CDR1 SGHDN and CDR2 FVKESK. CDR3 nucleotide sequence: TGTGCCAGCAGCCAAGACAGGGCTGGCTACACCTTC. Translated, it gives CASSQDRAGYTF.

This clone has a single count. This sequence joins TRBV25-1 and TRBJ2-7; D is ambiguous. This CDR3 is 12 amino acids long. Trimming removed 5 bases at V and 4 bases at J, with 9 bases between. CDR1 MGHDK and CDR2 SYGVNS come from the germline V gene. Here the CDR3 DNA reads TGTGCCAGCAGTACTCCGAAGTACGAGCAGTACTTC. Translating it yields CASSTPKYEQYF.

This clone was picked up one time. The CDR3 DNA reads TGCGCCAGCAGCTTGGTTTTGCAGGGGAACACCGGGGAGCTGTTTTTT. This gives the protein CASSLVLQGNTGELFF. The V gene is TRBV5-1, the J gene TRBJ2-2, with a possible D match to TRBD1 (5 bases). Germline assignment: CDR1 SGHRS and CDR2 YFSETQ. This CDR3 is built from 16 residues. Trimming pared 0 bases from V and 1 base from J, leaving 10 bases between.

V usage is TRBV7-2 and J usage is TRBJ2-5, with 9 bases aligning to TRBD1. J was trimmed by 7 bases and V by 5 bases; bases with no gene match: 14. The CDR3 has 16 residues. Germline assignment: CDR1 SGHTA and CDR2 FQGNSA. CDR3 nucleotide sequence: TGTGCCAGCAGCCCTGGGACAGGGCTCTCACTTTGGACCCAGTACTTC. Its translation is CASSPGTGLSLWTQYF.

The rearrangement joins TRBV29-1 to TRBJ2-7, with D possibly TRBD2 on 7 matching bases. Trimming took off 2 bases at V and 6 bases at J, with 20 bases between the two ends. From germline, CDR1 is SQVTM and CDR2 ANQGSEA. The CDR3 extends over 15 amino acids. The CDR3 DNA reads TGCAGCGTTGAATTAATAGGGGGGGCCTCGTTCGAGCAGTACTTC. Translated: CSVELIGGASFEQYF.

This sequence joins TRBV29-1 and TRBJ2-2; perhaps TRBD1 as D (6 bases). Germline CDR1 SQVTM, CDR2 ANQGSEA. The V end lost 1 base, the J end lost 6 bases, and 9 bases lay between the germline ends. This CDR3 is built from 13 residues. CDR3 in amino acids: CSVEGHRAGELFF. CDR3 sequence (DNA): TGCAGCGTTGAAGGTCACAGGGCCGGGGAGCTGTTTTTT.

V usage is TRBV19 and J usage is TRBJ1-1, with D hard to call. Germline V CDR1 and CDR2: LNHDA, SQIVND (reference sequence). Trimming removed 5 bases from V and 6 bases from J, with 10 bases in between. The CDR3 sequence is 12 residues long. CDR3 DNA: TGTGCCAGTAGTTACGGGGTCGCTGAAGCTTTCTTT. Translated: CASSYGVAEAFF.

The rearrangement uses TRBV7-9 and TRBJ1-6; 7 nucleotides agree with TRBD1. The CDR3 has 14 amino acids. V was clipped by 1 base and J by 7 bases; unmatched bases: 1. Per germline, CDR1 SEHNR and CDR2 FQNEAQ (reference sequence). The CDR3 DNA reads as TGTGCCAGCAGCTTAGAACAGGGGAATTCACCCCTCCACTTT. As protein: CASSLEQGNSPLHF.

The V call is TRBV6-1, the J call TRBJ2-5; 10 bases are a match to TRBD1. CDR3 length: 14 residues. Germline CDR1 reads MNHNS; CDR2 reads SASEGT. Germline trimming cut 7 bases from V and 4 bases from J; bases unmatched to any gene: 6. The CDR3 region has the DNA TGTGCCAGCATCTGGACAGGGGGAATAGAGACCCAGTACTTC. Encoded protein: CASIWTGGIETQYF.

The J gene is TRBJ2-7, the V gene TRBV5-1; 7 nucleotides align to TRBD1. This CDR3 spans 14 amino acids. The trim removed 3 bases at V and 1 base at J, leaving 4 bases unmatched. Per the germline V gene, CDR1 is SGHRS and CDR2 is YFSETQ. The CDR3 region is CASSSGTASYEQYF. The CDR3 DNA reads TGCGCCAGCAGCTCCGGGACAGCATCCTACGAGCAGTACTTC. Based on the CDR3 plus reference TRBV5-1 and TRBJ2-7, the full variable domain is KAGVTQTPRYLIKTRGQQVTLSCSPISGHRSVSWYQQTPGQGLQFLFEYFSETQRNKGNFPGRFSGRQFSNSRSEMNVSTLELGDSALYLCASSSGTASYEQYFGPGTRLTVT.

The chain recombines TRBV4-1 with TRBJ2-4; TRBD2 might be the D (7 bases). The CDR3 extends over 16 amino acids. V lost 1 base and J lost 0, with 10 bases in between. CDR1 is MGHRA, CDR2 YSYEKL, per germline. The CDR3 sequence is CASSQGGGPAKNIQYF. The DNA for the CDR3 is TGCGCCAGCAGCCAAGGGGGGGGGCCAGCCAAAAACATTCAGTACTTC.

This chain links TRBV6-5 with TRBJ1-1; possible D gene TRBD1, 5 bases. V was pared by 0 bases and J by 6 bases, with 5 bases between. Germline V CDR1 and CDR2: MNHEY, SVGAGI. There are 12 residues in the CDR3. Here the CDR3 reads CASSYSGAEAFF. The CDR3 DNA reads as TGTGCCAGCAGTTACTCAGGGGCTGAAGCTTTCTTT.

The V gene is TRBV18, the J gene TRBJ1-2; D ambiguous. The ends were cut back, 0 bases at V and 8 bases at J, with 13 bases in the middle. This CDR3 has 14 amino acids. Germline-derived CDR1 and CDR2 are KGHSH and LQKENI. CDR3 amino acids: CASSPPGGVGGYTF. CDR3 DNA sequence: TGTGCCAGCTCACCACCGGGCGGGGTCGGCGGCTACACCTTC.